Listed below are T cell receptor beta chains from one sample, sequenced in a study of shared clonotypes between healthy human individuals. Profiling relied on immunoSEQ multiplex PCR, and the TCRdb table lists in-frame clones only, not all of them. The sample gives 550,000 to 700,000 clones, roughly 72% of which show up once; 1.5% to 2% is in the top ten. Sequencing input: memory CD4+ T cells sorted from blood. The receptor source for this set is a woman in her twenties or thirties in good health. CDR3s include the opening cysteine and the closing phenylalanine or tryptophan. D genes are given only for firm matches. Size values are once, few and many counts, or a class for expanded clones, and some rows have none.

CDR3 DNA: TGTGCCAGCAGCCGGGGACAGGGCCTTAACACTGAAGCTTTCTTT; CDR3 protein: CASSRGQGLNTEAFF; J gene: TRBJ1-1; V gene: TRBV7-8; clone size: .; D gene: TRBD1
CDR3 DNA: TGCGCCAGCAGCTTTAAGGTCGGGAACACTGAAGCTTTCTTT; CDR3 protein: CASSFKVGNTEAFF; J gene: TRBJ1-1; V gene: TRBV5-1; clone size: .; D gene: .
CDR3 DNA: TGTGCCAGTAGTAGATCCGGGACAGGGGCAAATGAGCAGTTCTTC; CDR3 protein: CASSRSGTGANEQFF; J gene: TRBJ2-1; V gene: TRBV19; clone size: once; D gene: TRBD1
CDR3 DNA: TGTGCCAGCAGCCCAACGCAGGGGGCTGATGGCTACACCTTC; CDR3 protein: CASSPTQGADGYTF; J gene: TRBJ1-2; V gene: TRBV5-5; clone size: .; D gene: TRBD1
CDR3 DNA: TGTGCCAGCAGTTCCCCGACAGGCCGGGGCTACACCTTC; CDR3 protein: CASSSPTGRGYTF; J gene: TRBJ1-2; V gene: TRBV27; clone size: once; D gene: .
CDR3 DNA: TGTGCCAGCAGCCATTATGAGACCCAGTACTTC; CDR3 protein: CASSHYETQYF; J gene: TRBJ2-5; V gene: TRBV7-9; clone size: few; D gene: .
CDR3 DNA: TGTGCCATCAGTGAGTCTGGGACTGGTAATCAGCCCCAGCATTTT; CDR3 protein: CAISESGTGNQPQHF; J gene: TRBJ1-5; V gene: TRBV10-3; clone size: .; D gene: .
CDR3 DNA: TGTGCCAGCAGTCGCCTGACGATAGATACGCAGTATTTT; CDR3 protein: CASSRLTIDTQYF; J gene: TRBJ2-3; V gene: TRBV2; clone size: .; D gene: .
CDR3 DNA: TGTGCCAGCAGCACGGCTAGCGGGAGGGCATGGGGAAATGAGCAGTTCTTC; CDR3 protein: CASSTASGRAWGNEQFF; J gene: TRBJ2-1; V gene: TRBV11-1; clone size: .; D gene: TRBD2
CDR3 DNA: TGTGCCAGCAGTTCAGACAGGGTGAACACTGAAGCTTTCTTT; CDR3 protein: CASSSDRVNTEAFF; J gene: TRBJ1-1; V gene: TRBV6-5; clone size: .; D gene: TRBD1
CDR3 DNA: TGCGCCAGCAGCGCGGGGAGCTCCTACAATGAGCAGTTCTTC; CDR3 protein: CASSAGSSYNEQFF; J gene: TRBJ2-1; V gene: TRBV5-1; clone size: once; D gene: .
CDR3 DNA: TGCGCCAGCAGCTTGCGCGGGAGCAACTATGGCTACACCTTC; CDR3 protein: CASSLRGSNYGYTF; J gene: TRBJ1-2; V gene: TRBV5-1; clone size: .; D gene: .
CDR3 DNA: TGTGCCAGCAGTTTCGGTCCGCCGGTTAATCAGCCCCAGCATTTT; CDR3 protein: CASSFGPPVNQPQHF; J gene: TRBJ1-5; V gene: TRBV28; clone size: .; D gene: .
CDR3 DNA: TGCGCCAGCAGCTTGACAGGGAATGGGAACACCGGGGAGCTGTTTTTT; CDR3 protein: CASSLTGNGNTGELFF; J gene: TRBJ2-2; V gene: TRBV5-1; clone size: .; D gene: .
CDR3 DNA: TGTGCCAGCAGCTCGGAGCGGGCAGGCGGCGAGCAGTACTTC; CDR3 protein: CASSSERAGGEQYF; J gene: TRBJ2-7; V gene: TRBV7-8; clone size: .; D gene: .
CDR3 DNA: TGTGCCAGCAGCACATTCAGGGGCCGCGCATCGAATGAGCAGTTCTTC; CDR3 protein: CASSTFRGRASNEQFF; J gene: TRBJ2-1; V gene: TRBV27; clone size: .; D gene: .
CDR3 DNA: TGCAGCGTATCGCACTCTGACGAGACCCAGTACTTC; CDR3 protein: CSVSHSDETQYF; J gene: TRBJ2-5; V gene: TRBV29-1; clone size: few; D gene: .
CDR3 DNA: TGTGCCAGCAGTAAGACCACGACAGGGGCTAACTATGGCTACACCTTC; CDR3 protein: CASSKTTTGANYGYTF; J gene: TRBJ1-2; V gene: TRBV6-6; clone size: .; D gene: TRBD1
CDR3 DNA: TGCAGCGCCAGACAGGGCGGTACCGGGGAGCTGTTTTTT; CDR3 protein: CSARQGGTGELFF; J gene: TRBJ2-2; V gene: TRBV29-1; clone size: once; D gene: TRBD1
CDR3 DNA: TGTGCCAGCAGCCACGGACAGGGGGGCAATCAGCCCCAGCATTTT; CDR3 protein: CASSHGQGGNQPQHF; J gene: TRBJ1-5; V gene: TRBV7-8; clone size: few; D gene: TRBD1
CDR3 DNA: TGTGCCAGCAGCTTCAGGGGTGGCAATCAGCCCCAGCATTTT; CDR3 protein: CASSFRGGNQPQHF; J gene: TRBJ1-5; V gene: TRBV7-2; clone size: .; D gene: .
CDR3 DNA: TGCGCCAGCAGTCATGGCCAACGCACAGATACGCAGTATTTT; CDR3 protein: CASSHGQRTDTQYF; J gene: TRBJ2-3; V gene: TRBV5-1; clone size: once; D gene: .
CDR3 DNA: TGTGCCAGCAGTGGACAGACTAGCCAACCGTACGAGCAGTACTTC; CDR3 protein: CASSGQTSQPYEQYF; J gene: TRBJ2-7; V gene: TRBV6-1; clone size: .; D gene: TRBD2
CDR3 DNA: TGTGCCAGTAGTATTGCCCACAGGGGAAATGAGCAGTTCTTC; CDR3 protein: CASSIAHRGNEQFF; J gene: TRBJ2-1; V gene: TRBV19; clone size: .; D gene: TRBD1
CDR3 DNA: TGTGCCAGCTCACCAGCGGGAGAGACCGGGGAGCTGTTTTTT; CDR3 protein: CASSPAGETGELFF; J gene: TRBJ2-2; V gene: TRBV18; clone size: .; D gene: TRBD2
CDR3 DNA: TGTGCCAGCAGCCCGGACAGATCTCAGCCCCAGCATTTT; CDR3 protein: CASSPDRSQPQHF; J gene: TRBJ1-5; V gene: TRBV2; clone size: few; D gene: .
CDR3 DNA: TGTGCCAGCAGGGACAGCAGGGGCCTACAGCCCCAGCATTTT; CDR3 protein: CASRDSRGLQPQHF; J gene: TRBJ1-5; V gene: TRBV2; clone size: many; D gene: .
CDR3 DNA: TGTGCCAGCAGCCCTCGGACTAGCGGGAGGGAGGGGACAGATACGCAGTATTTT; CDR3 protein: CASSPRTSGREGTDTQYF; J gene: TRBJ2-3; V gene: TRBV4-2; clone size: .; D gene: TRBD2
CDR3 DNA: TGTGCCAGCAGCTCCAACCACCGACTGGAGAACATTCAGTACTTC; CDR3 protein: CASSSNHRLENIQYF; J gene: TRBJ2-4; V gene: TRBV5-5; clone size: .; D gene: .